The following is a TCR beta chain sequence with its context. Its antigen is still unknown. Clones were read by immunoSEQ multiplex PCR, and TCRdb kept only the in-frame ones, dropping some. The top ten hold 0.36% of the sample, which has 2,500,000 or so clones, 93% seen once. This entry belongs to a study of shared clonotypes between healthy human individuals. Findings of the study overall: Rarefaction gave evidence that sorted-subset sequencing remained incomplete despite large depth. Only blood was sampled; tissue repertoires likely differ.

The CDR3 spans 15 residues. In germline, CDR1 is SGHVS, CDR2 FQNEAQ. The ends were cut back, 0 bases at V and 7 bases at J, with 16 bases in the middle. This TCR derives from a man younger than 35 in good health. Some clones in this sample may be carry-over from other donors' samples. Sequenced sample: naive CD4+ T cells from PBMCs. Regarding subset: CD45RA+ positively selected. This chain joins TRBV7-8 and TRBJ2-7; D not certain. The CDR3 spells CASSLARTLPREQYF. The CDR3 region has the DNA TGTGCCAGCAGCTTAGCGAGGACCCTCCCTCGGGAGCAGTACTTC. Together with reference TRBV7-8 and TRBJ2-7, the CDR3 gives the full variable domain: GAGVSQSPRYKVAKRGQDVALRCDPISGHVSLFWYQQALGQGPEFLTYFQNEAQLDKSGLPSDRFFAERPEGSVSTLKIQRTQQEDSAVYLCASSLARTLPREQYFGPGTRLTVT.